These 21 T cell receptor beta chains were sequenced from one sample in a study of shared clonotypes between healthy human individuals. TCRdb keeps only in-frame clones here, not all; method: immunoSEQ multiplex PCR. The data show approximately 710,000 clones, with less than 95% seen just once and more than 30% held by the top ten. The sample consisted of memory CD8+ T cells from PBMCs. Subset given: CD45RO+ cells pooled with CCR7-negative TemRA cells. The receptors here all came from a man between 18 and 35 years old in good health. Some clones in this sample may be carry-over from other donors' samples.

The rearrangement links TRBV2 to TRBJ1-1; possible D gene TRBD1, 6 bases. Per the germline V gene, CDR1 is SNHLY and CDR2 is FYNNEI. Deletions cut 9 bases from V and 0 bases from J, with 17 bases between. The CDR3 loop spans 15 amino acids. The CDR3 reads CARRQADNLNTEAFF. The CDR3 DNA reads as TGTGCCAGAAGACAGGCCGACAACCTGAACACTGAAGCTTTCTTT.

The V and J genes are TRBV19 and TRBJ1-2, with TRBD1 as a possible D gene (5 bases). CDR1 and CDR2 (germline): LNHDA, SQIVND (reference sequence). The CDR3 has 13 residues. Trimming removed 5 bases from V and 5 bases from J, with 12 bases in between. CDR3 coding DNA: TGTGCCAGTAGTGGGGACCTCCTATATGGCTACACCTTC. Amino acids: CASSGDLLYGYTF.

The V call is TRBV29-1, the J call TRBJ2-7, with 14 nucleotides matching TRBD2. Germline values: CDR1 SQVTM, CDR2 ANQGSEA. The CDR3 totals 17 residues. The V and J ends lost 2 bases and 0 bases, in that order; junction bases with no gene match: 6. Here the CDR3 reads CSVEFGLAGGLSYEQYF. The CDR3 region has the DNA TGCAGCGTTGAATTTGGACTAGCGGGAGGCCTCTCCTACGAGCAGTACTTC.

The chain is built from TRBV11-2 and TRBJ2-3, with TRBD1 matching over 7 bases. The CDR3 has 16 residues. The germline V gene encodes CDR1 SGHAT and CDR2 FQNNGV. V was clipped by 5 bases and J by 0 bases; unmatched bases: 8. As DNA, the CDR3 is TGTGCCAGCAGCCCCAGGACAGGCGAGAGCACAGATACGCAGTATTTT. It yields the protein CASSPRTGESTDTQYF.

The chain employs TRBV6-5 and TRBJ2-3, with D possibly matching TRBD2 (5 bases). CDR1 is MNHEY, CDR2 SVGAGI, per germline. The germline V and J ends were trimmed by 2 bases and 0 bases, with 12 bases remaining between them. There are 16 residues in the CDR3. CDR3 amino acids: CASSYRDYTSTDTQYF. The DNA of the CDR3 is TGTGCCAGCAGTTACCGCGACTATACTAGCACAGATACGCAGTATTTT.

The V call is TRBV28, the J call TRBJ2-7, with 9 positions matching TRBD1. V shed 3 bases and J 5 bases; nucleotides not matched to a gene: 5. Per germline, CDR1 MDHEN and CDR2 SYDVKM. The CDR3 loop spans 14 amino acids. CDR3 sequence (DNA): TGTGCCAGCAGTTTCGGGACAGGGTGGGACGAGCAGTACTTC. It encodes CASSFGTGWDEQYF.

The genes are TRBV30 and TRBJ2-2, with 7 bases that match TRBD2. Germline values: CDR1 GTSNPN, CDR2 SVGIG (reference sequence). With 0 bases clipped from V and 3 bases from J, the junction kept 22 bases outside the gene matches. This CDR3 is built from 21 residues. The CDR3 loop reads CAWSVPGGTLAPETYTGELFF. CDR3 bases: TGTGCCTGGAGTGTACCGGGAGGAACCCTGGCCCCCGAGACGTACACCGGGGAGCTGTTTTTT.

The chain joins TRBV6-5 to TRBJ1-1, with a possible D match to TRBD1 (6 bases). Looked up from germline, CDR1 is MNHEY and CDR2 is SVGAGI. V lost 8 bases and J lost 1, with 8 bases in between. The CDR3 covers 12 residues. Written as DNA, the CDR3 is TGTGCCAGCCAGGGGTGGAACACTGAAGCTTTCTTT. This codes for CASQGWNTEAFF.

The chain is built from TRBV7-7 and TRBJ2-2; D is unresolved. The germline V gene encodes CDR1 SSHAT and CDR2 FNYEAQ (reference sequence). This CDR3 region has 12 residues. Trimming took 7 bases from V and 6 from J, leaving 9 bases between them. The CDR3 here is CASTGRAGELFF. The CDR3 DNA follows: TGTGCCAGCACTGGACGCGCCGGGGAGCTGTTTTTT.

The J gene is TRBJ2-5, the V gene TRBV5-1; a weak D match, TRBD2 (7 bases). Germline V gene lookup returns CDR1 SGHRS and CDR2 YFSETQ. The V gene lost 3 bases and the J gene lost 2 bases, with 14 bases spanning the gap. The CDR3 contains 15 residues. The CDR3, as DNA: TGCGCCAGCAGCTGGGAGGGACACCAGCAAGAGACCCAGTACTTC. Translating it yields CASSWEGHQQETQYF.

The chain links TRBV7-6 to TRBJ2-6; TRBD1 aligns across 9 bases. V shed 2 bases and J 0 bases; nucleotides not matched to a gene: 8. This CDR3 is 19 amino acids long. Germline assignment: CDR1 SGHVS and CDR2 FNYEAQ. CDR3 DNA sequence: TGTGCCAGCAGCTTACCCCGGGACAGGGCGTTCTCTGGGGCCAACGTCCTGACTTTC. It translates to CASSLPRDRAFSGANVLTF.

V usage is TRBV9 and J usage is TRBJ1-2, with 7 nucleotides matching TRBD1. Germline-derived CDR1 and CDR2 are SGDLS and YYNGEE. The ends lost 4 bases at V and 5 bases at J; junction bases unmatched: 5. This CDR3 spans 13 amino acids. CDR3 in amino acids: CASSSDRSYGYTF. The CDR3, as DNA: TGTGCCAGCAGCTCGGACAGGTCATATGGCTACACCTTC.

The rearrangement links TRBV6-5 to TRBJ2-3; unclear D gene. V lost 3 bases and J lost 4, with 11 bases in between. CDR1 MNHEY and CDR2 SVGAGI come from the germline V gene. This CDR3 is 14 amino acids long. CDR3 bases: TGTGCCAGCAGTTATTTGAAGGAGTCAGATACGCAGTATTTT. Its protein product is CASSYLKESDTQYF.

This clone was counted a single time. The rearrangement uses TRBV6-1 and TRBJ1-5; D remains unclear. V dropped 3 bases and J dropped 3 bases, with 9 bases sitting between them. Germline-derived CDR1 and CDR2 are MNHNS and SASEGT. The CDR3 length is 14 residues. The CDR3 loop is CASSDWAVNQPQHF. The CDR3 coding sequence is TGTGCCAGCAGTGATTGGGCAGTCAATCAGCCCCAGCATTTT.

The V call is TRBV5-5, the J call TRBJ2-6; D might be TRBD2 (5 bases). This CDR3 has 19 residues. In germline, CDR1 is SGHKS, CDR2 YYEKEE (reference sequence). Trimming left V 4 bases short and J 0 bases short, with 20 bases between. The CDR3 loop is CASSLTSGLPSSGANVLTF. CDR3 sequence (DNA): TGTGCCAGCAGCCTCACCTCCGGACTCCCTAGCTCTGGGGCCAACGTCCTGACTTTC.

Only one count was recorded for this clone. J is TRBJ1-4 and V is TRBV7-9; possibly TRBD1 for D (6 bases). V lost 6 bases, J lost 3 bases, and 14 bases lay in between. CDR1 is SEHNR and CDR2 is FQNEAQ in the germline V gene (reference sequence). CDR3 length: 15 amino acids. CDR3 region: CASSRGGAPNEKLFF. The CDR3 DNA is TGTGCCAGCAGTCGCGGGGGGGCCCCTAATGAAAAACTGTTTTTT.

The chain uses TRBV10-3 and TRBJ2-7, with a tentative D call TRBD2 (5 bases). Germline V CDR1 and CDR2: ENHRY, SYGVKD. Between the trimmed V and J ends, which lost 8 bases and 7 bases, there was a span of 15 bases. This CDR3 has 12 residues. CDR3 in amino acids: CAIPDGRGEQYF. The CDR3 bases are TGTGCCATCCCAGACGGACGAGGGGAGCAGTACTTC.

The chain joins TRBV9 to TRBJ2-5; 7 nucleotides align to TRBD2. There are 14 residues in the CDR3. The trim removed 4 bases at V and 2 bases at J, leaving 5 bases unmatched. Germline V gene lookup returns CDR1 SGDLS and CDR2 YYNGEE. In DNA, the CDR3 is TGTGCCAGCAGCCCGCCTAGCGGTCAAGAGACCCAGTACTTC. It is translated as CASSPPSGQETQYF.

This rearrangement joins TRBV11-3 to TRBJ1-1, with D possibly matching TRBD1 (5 bases). Trimming removed 9 bases at V and 1 base at J, with 12 bases between. Germline CDR1 and CDR2: SGHNT and YENEEA. This CDR3 region has 13 residues. CDR3 protein: CASSWGGNTEAFF. CDR3 coding DNA: TGTGCCAGTTCTTGGGGGGGGAACACTGAAGCTTTCTTT.

The J gene is TRBJ2-1, the V gene TRBV7-3; D is undetermined. CDR1 and CDR2 (germline): SGHTA, FQGTGA. V lost 4 bases and J 0 bases, leaving 16 bases between the germline ends. This CDR3 spans 17 amino acids. The CDR3 DNA is TGTGCCAGCAGCTCCTTGGGTAGGTGGGGCTCCTACAATGAGCAGTTCTTC. Translating it yields CASSSLGRWGSYNEQFF.

The V gene is TRBV5-6, the J gene TRBJ1-5; TRBD1 matches 7 bases. The germline V gene encodes CDR1 SGHDT and CDR2 YYEEEE. The V segment lost 1 base and the J segment 9 bases; nucleotides outside the gene matches: 7. The CDR3 is 14 amino acids. The CDR3 loop reads CASSLWQGVPPQHF. The CDR3 DNA reads TGTGCCAGCAGCTTGTGGCAGGGGGTACCGCCCCAGCATTTT.